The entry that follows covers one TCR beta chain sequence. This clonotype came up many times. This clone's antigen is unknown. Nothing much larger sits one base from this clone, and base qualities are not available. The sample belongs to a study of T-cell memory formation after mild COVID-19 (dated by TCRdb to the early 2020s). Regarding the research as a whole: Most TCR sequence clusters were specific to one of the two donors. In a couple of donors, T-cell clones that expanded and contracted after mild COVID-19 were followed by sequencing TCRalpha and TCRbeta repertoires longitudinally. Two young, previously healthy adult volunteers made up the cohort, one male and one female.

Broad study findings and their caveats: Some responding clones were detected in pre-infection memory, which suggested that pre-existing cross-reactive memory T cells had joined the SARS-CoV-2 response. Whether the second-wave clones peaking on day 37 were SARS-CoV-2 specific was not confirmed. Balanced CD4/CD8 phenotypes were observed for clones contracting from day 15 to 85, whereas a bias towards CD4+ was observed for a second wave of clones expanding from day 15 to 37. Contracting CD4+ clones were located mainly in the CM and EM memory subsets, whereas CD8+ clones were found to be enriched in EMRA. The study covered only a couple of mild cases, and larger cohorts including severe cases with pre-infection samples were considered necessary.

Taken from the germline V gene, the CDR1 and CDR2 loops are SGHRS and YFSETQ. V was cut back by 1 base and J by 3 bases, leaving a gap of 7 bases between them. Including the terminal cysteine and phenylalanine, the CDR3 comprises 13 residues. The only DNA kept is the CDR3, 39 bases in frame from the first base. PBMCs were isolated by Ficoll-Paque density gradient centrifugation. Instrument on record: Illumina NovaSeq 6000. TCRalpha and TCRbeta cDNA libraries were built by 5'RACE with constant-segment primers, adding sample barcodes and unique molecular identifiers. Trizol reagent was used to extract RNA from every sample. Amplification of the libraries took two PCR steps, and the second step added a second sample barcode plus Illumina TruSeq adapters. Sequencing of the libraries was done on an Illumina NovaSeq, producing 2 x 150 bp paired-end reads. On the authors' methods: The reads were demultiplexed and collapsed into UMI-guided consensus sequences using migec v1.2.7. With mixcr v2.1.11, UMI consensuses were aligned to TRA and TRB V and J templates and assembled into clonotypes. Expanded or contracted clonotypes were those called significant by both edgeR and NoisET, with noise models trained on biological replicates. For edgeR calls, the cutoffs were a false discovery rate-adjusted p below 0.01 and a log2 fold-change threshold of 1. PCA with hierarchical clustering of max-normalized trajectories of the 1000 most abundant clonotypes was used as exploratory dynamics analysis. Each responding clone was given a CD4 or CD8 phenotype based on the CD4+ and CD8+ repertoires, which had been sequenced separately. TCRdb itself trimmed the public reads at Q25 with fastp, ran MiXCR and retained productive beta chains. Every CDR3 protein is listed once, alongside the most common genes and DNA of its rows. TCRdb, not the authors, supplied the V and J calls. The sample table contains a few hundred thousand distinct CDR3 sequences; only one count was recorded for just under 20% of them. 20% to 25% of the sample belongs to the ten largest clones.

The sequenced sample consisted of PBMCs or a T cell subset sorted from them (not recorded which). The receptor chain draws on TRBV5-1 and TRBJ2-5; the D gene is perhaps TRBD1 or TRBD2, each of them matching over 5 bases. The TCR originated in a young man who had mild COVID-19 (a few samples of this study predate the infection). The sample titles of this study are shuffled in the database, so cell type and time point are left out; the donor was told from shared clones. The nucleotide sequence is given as TGCGCCAGCAGCTTGAGAGGGGAAGAGACCCAGTACTTC. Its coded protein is CASSLRGEETQYF.